This TCR beta chain originates from a study of T cell clusters in autoimmune cytopenias. CDR1 is MNHEY, CDR2 SVGAGI, per germline. There are 12 residues in the CDR3. This clonotype is labeled medium-sized based on frequency. One tube held mixed TRB-A and TRB-B primer pools for touch-down PCR. TCRdb reprocessed the multiplex PCR reads and stores each CDR3 protein as one record, lacking DNA. The sample features roughly 5,400 distinct CDR3 sequences, with 4% to 5% in its top ten. Roughly 40,000 genome equivalents of blood DNA were amplified for TRB. The receptor comes from a human donor with an autoimmune cytopenia or autoimmune hepatitis (not recorded which). The sample taken for sequencing was peripheral blood. The chain recombines TRBV6-5 with TRBJ1-6. CDR3 amino acids: CASSRLHRPLHF.